This is a list of T cell receptor beta chains from one sample in a study of PD-1 blockade in classical Hodgkin lymphoma. The data were produced by immunoSEQ multiplex PCR, yet TCRdb's version contains in-frame clones alone and is incomplete. This sample has roughly 100,000 clones; about 92% occur once, and the top ten carry roughly 1.9%. Sample: peripheral blood mononuclear cells (PBMCs), taken before the fourth cycle of nivolumab. These TCRs come from a human donor with classical Hodgkin lymphoma. Both conserved end residues are part of each CDR3. D genes are given only for firm matches. Some rows mark clone size as missing; the rest say once, few, many or name a class of expanded clone.

V gene	J gene	CDR3 length	D gene	clone size	CDR3 DNA	CDR3 protein
TRBV4-1	TRBJ2-1	14	TRBD2	-	TGCGCCAGCAGCCCCGGGACTAGCATACGGGAGCAGTTCTTC	CASSPGTSIREQFF
TRBV27	TRBJ2-7	13	-	-	TGTGCCAGCATCGAACCGGGAGCCCACGAGCAGTACTTC	CASIEPGAHEQYF
TRBV28	TRBJ1-2	12	-	-	TGTGCCAGCAGTAGCACTAACTATGGCTACACCTTC	CASSSTNYGYTF
TRBV9	TRBJ2-2	17	TRBD2	-	TGTGCCAGCAGCCCTAGGGCGGGAGGGTTTCACACCGGGGAGCTGTTTTTT	CASSPRAGGFHTGELFF
TRBV6-1	TRBJ1-1	14	TRBD1	-	TGTGCCAGCAGTACCGGGACAGCGAACACTGAAGCTTTCTTT	CASSTGTANTEAFF
TRBV30	TRBJ1-1	14	-	-	TGTGCCTGGAGTTCCGGGGAAGCGGGCCATGAAGCTTTCTTT	CAWSSGEAGHEAFF
TRBV6-1	TRBJ1-5	12	-	-	TGTGCCAGCAGTGACTTATATCAGCCCCAGCATTTT	CASSDLYQPQHF
TRBV27	TRBJ2-7	13	-	-	TGTGCCAGCATCGGGGAGGGGGGCTACGAGCAGTACTTC	CASIGEGGYEQYF
TRBV4-1	TRBJ2-7	15	TRBD1	-	TGCGCCAGCAGCCCAGGGACAGGGAGATCCTACGAGCAGTACTTC	CASSPGTGRSYEQYF
TRBV19	TRBJ1-1	16	-	-	TGTGCCAGTAGTCTAGCCAGAGCGTTGGGTAACACTGAAGCTTTCTTT	CASSLARALGNTEAFF
TRBV6-1	TRBJ2-7	15	TRBD2	-	TGTGCCAGCAGTACCCACGGACTAGCGGGGGGGGAGCAGTACTTC	CASSTHGLAGGEQYF
TRBV6-5	TRBJ1-1	15	-	-	TGTGCCAGCAGTTACTCCGAAGTCGTGCCGACTGAAGCTTTCTTT	CASSYSEVVPTEAFF
TRBV18	TRBJ1-2	16	TRBD1	-	TGTGCCAGCTCACTCGGACAGGGCTCTTTGCTCTATGGCTACACCTTC	CASSLGQGSLLYGYTF
TRBV5-1	TRBJ1-1	16	-	once	TGCGCCAGCAGCTTGAAATTAAAGGGTAAGGGAACTGAAGCTTTCTTT	CASSLKLKGKGTEAFF
TRBV4-2	TRBJ2-7	15	-	-	TGTGCCAGCAGCCGAGAACTAGGGGACACCTACGAGCAGTACTTC	CASSRELGDTYEQYF
TRBV27	TRBJ2-2	17	-	-	TGTGCCAGCAGTGAATGGATGACGGGGACGAACACCGGGGAGCTGTTTTTT	CASSEWMTGTNTGELFF
TRBV6-1	TRBJ1-5	15	-	-	TGTGCCAGCTCTTCGATTATTAGGGGCAATCAGCCCCAGCATTTT	CASSSIIRGNQPQHF
TRBV5-4	TRBJ1-1	13	-	-	TGTGCCAGCAGCATCGGGATGAACACTGAAGCTTTCTTT	CASSIGMNTEAFF
TRBV7-9	TRBJ2-3	16	TRBD1	-	TGTGCCAGCAGCTTAGCGCCCAGGGGGCAGACAGATACGCAGTATTTT	CASSLAPRGQTDTQYF
TRBV28	TRBJ2-3	15	TRBD2	-	TGTGCCAGCAGTTTAAGCGGGAGAAGCACAGATACGCAGTATTTT	CASSLSGRSTDTQYF
TRBV29-1	TRBJ1-1	13	-	-	TGCAGCGTTGCGGGACCGATGAACACTGAAGCTTTCTTT	CSVAGPMNTEAFF
TRBV28	TRBJ2-7	14	-	-	TGTGCCAGCACCCTAGTAGGGCGGGGCTACGAGCAGTACTTC	CASTLVGRGYEQYF
TRBV27	TRBJ1-2	17	-	-	TGTGCCAGCAGTTTGAGACCTCAGTCGGCTCTCCTCTATGGCTACACCTTC	CASSLRPQSALLYGYTF
TRBV7-9	TRBJ2-3	11	-	-	TGTGCCGGGACCCTAACAGATACGCAGTATTTT	CAGTLTDTQYF
TRBV5-1	TRBJ2-1	14	-	many	TGCGCCAGCAGGCGTCGGGATTCCTACAATGAGCAGTTCTTC	CASRRRDSYNEQFF
TRBV28	TRBJ1-1	14	-	-	TGTGCCAGCAGTTTACTGGGGCAGGGCGCTGAAGCTTTCTTT	CASSLLGQGAEAFF
TRBV28	TRBJ2-6	18	-	-	TGTGCCAGCACCCGAACGCCGACGGACCCCGGTTGGTCCAACGTCCTGACTTTC	CASTRTPTDPGWSNVLTF
TRBV28	TRBJ2-1	14	-	-	TGTGCCAGCAGTTTTGTCCTGGTTTACAATGAGCAGTTCTTC	CASSFVLVYNEQFF
TRBV28	TRBJ2-1	13	-	-	TGTGCCAGCAGACCAACAGCTAACAATGAGCAGTTCTTC	CASRPTANNEQFF
TRBV5-1	TRBJ2-7	16	-	-	TGCGCCAGCCTACGACGGGATAGAAACCTACCCTACGAGCAGTACTTC	CASLRRDRNLPYEQYF
TRBV6-4	TRBJ1-2	17	TRBD1	-	TGTGCCAGCAGTCCATCCGCCCTTCCCGGGACAGAATATGGCTACACCTTC	CASSPSALPGTEYGYTF
TRBV6-5	TRBJ2-1	11	-	-	TGTGCCACCCTAGCCTACAATGAGCAGTTCTTC	CATLAYNEQFF